The text below deals with one TCR beta chain. Profiled with immunoSEQ multiplex PCR; TCRdb holds only in-frame clones, not every one. The data hold some 54,000 clones, with roughly 90% observed a single time. This sample is drawn from a study of OX40 agonist ivuxolimab in advanced cancers. From germline, CDR1 is SGDLS and CDR2 YYNGEE. The CDR3 loop spans 15 amino acids. V was cut by 2 bases and J by 3 bases, with 11 bases left in between. The TCR originated in an adult with an advanced solid tumor such as melanoma, head and neck, liver or kidney cancer. The chain joins TRBV9 to TRBJ2-2; no firm D call. The material was CD4+ or CD8+ T cells sorted from blood, obtained in a trial of the OX40 agonist ivuxolimab. This CDR3 reads CASSVRSTDTGELFF. The CDR3 DNA reads as TGTGCCAGCAGCGTGAGATCAACCGACACCGGGGAGCTGTTTTTT.